The next 23 T cell receptor beta chains were all read from a single sample in a study of T cell responses to AZD1222 COVID-19 vaccine. Using immunoSEQ multiplex PCR, the repertoire was profiled, and TCRdb retains in-frame clones only, with some absent. The data hold around 69,000 clones, with roughly 84% observed a single time. This sample comprised peripheral blood, obtained on day 0 of AZD1222 vaccination. The receptors derive from an adult in good health.

The CDR3 DNA is TGTGCCAGCTCAGGGAATCTGAATTCACCCCTCCACTTT. It encodes CASSGNLNSPLHF. The chain combines TRBV18 with TRBJ1-6; no definite D call. Germline V gene lookup returns CDR1 KGHSH and CDR2 LQKENI. The length of the CDR3 is 13 residues. V gave up 5 bases and J gave up 7 bases, with 9 bases separating them.

This rearrangement joins TRBV3-1 (or the pseudogene TRBV3-2) to TRBJ2-5, with 7 nucleotides matching TRBD2. V gave up 5 bases and J gave up 0 bases; unmatched junction bases: 6. The CDR3 runs to 15 residues. Germline-derived CDR1 and CDR2 are LGHDT and YNNKEL (reference sequence). This CDR3 is CASSSSGGDQETQYF. Written as DNA, the CDR3 is TGTGCCAGCAGCTCTAGCGGCGGGGACCAAGAGACCCAGTACTTC.

This chain links TRBV4-1 with TRBJ2-1; maybe TRBD1 (5 bases). Deletions cut 1 base from V and 3 bases from J, with 13 bases between. Germline V CDR1 and CDR2: MGHRA, YSYEKL. The CDR3 totals 16 residues. CDR3 amino acids: CASSQVDMGLYNEQFF. CDR3 coding DNA: TGCGCCAGCAGCCAAGTGGACATGGGTCTCTACAATGAGCAGTTCTTC.

The V and J genes are TRBV4-1 and TRBJ1-4; possibly TRBD1 for D (5 bases). The CDR3 has 16 amino acids. Between the trimmed V and J ends, which lost 0 bases and 3 bases, there was a span of 11 bases. Looked up from germline, CDR1 is MGHRA and CDR2 is YSYEKL. The CDR3 loop is CASSQDRRDANEKLFF. DNA of the CDR3: TGCGCCAGCAGCCAAGATAGGAGGGACGCTAATGAAAAACTGTTTTTT.

This clone showed up just once. The chain employs TRBV9 and TRBJ1-2, with TRBD1 matching over 9 bases. Per germline, CDR1 SGDLS and CDR2 YYNGEE. The CDR3 loop spans 15 amino acids. V lost 4 bases to trimming and J lost 2 bases; unmatched junction nucleotides: 6. CDR3 bases: TGTGCCAGCAGCACATACAGGGGGCCCAACTATGGCTACACCTTC. Protein sequence: CASSTYRGPNYGYTF.

The chain combines TRBV29-1 with TRBJ1-2, with a weak D call TRBD1 (5 bases). There are 12 residues in the CDR3. Germline CDR1 is SQVTM and CDR2 is ANQGSEA. Trimming stripped 0 bases from V and 4 bases from J, with 6 bases between. DNA of the CDR3: TGCAGCGTTGAAGAGGGGGTCTATGGCTACACCTTC. This gives the protein CSVEEGVYGYTF.

The V and J genes are TRBV3-1 (or the pseudogene TRBV3-2) and TRBJ1-3, with no clear D. The V gene lost 9 bases and the J gene lost 0 bases, with 15 bases spanning the gap. CDR1 and CDR2 from the germline V gene are LGHDT and YNNKEL (reference sequence). This CDR3 contains 15 residues. The chain's CDR3 is CASHARENSGNTIYF. The CDR3 coding sequence is TGTGCCAGTCACGCAAGGGAGAACTCTGGAAACACCATATATTTT.

The rearrangement joins TRBV7-2 to TRBJ2-5; TRBD1 matches 9 bases. Germline V gene data show CDR1 as SGHTA and CDR2 as FQGNSA. Losses at the gene ends were 4 bases for V and 2 bases for J; bases not matched to a gene: 2. This CDR3 comprises 14 residues. The CDR3 bases are TGTGCCAGCAGCTGGGGACAGGGACAAGAGACCCAGTACTTC. Translation gives CASSWGQGQETQYF.

CDR3 nucleotides: TGCGCCAGCAGCCGGGTTAGCGGGGGGTTCTCCTACGAGCAGTACTTC. This translates into CASSRVSGGFSYEQYF. The genes are TRBV4-1 and TRBJ2-7, with TRBD2 identical over 10 bases. Germline V gives CDR1 MGHRA, CDR2 YSYEKL. The CDR3 spans 16 residues. Unmatched junction bases numbered 6, after V lost 4 bases and J lost 0 bases.

A few counts support this clone. The genes are TRBV5-8 and TRBJ1-2, with D maybe TRBD1 (6 bases). The V and J ends lost 4 bases and 3 bases respectively, with 16 bases between them. CDR1 SGHTS and CDR2 YDEGEE come from the germline V gene. This CDR3 region has 15 residues. The CDR3 nucleotides read TGTGCCAGCAGCCCCCAGTGGGGGCAGGACTATGGCTACACCTTC. As protein: CASSPQWGQDYGYTF.

This clone has only a few counts. The chain is built from TRBV19 and TRBJ1-1, with 11 bases fitting TRBD1. This CDR3 is built from 18 residues. With V trimmed by 5 bases and J by 0 bases, 11 bases remained unmatched. From germline, CDR1 is LNHDA and CDR2 SQIVND (reference sequence). CDR3 sequence reads: CASSLRFGTGGLNTEAFF. The CDR3 nucleotides read TGTGCCAGTAGTCTTAGGTTCGGGACAGGGGGACTGAACACTGAAGCTTTCTTT.

The chain is built from TRBV2 and TRBJ1-5, with D uncertain. The CDR3 loop spans 15 amino acids. Germline-derived CDR1 and CDR2 are SNHLY and FYNNEI. Trimming removed 6 bases at V and 0 bases at J, with 12 bases between. In DNA, the CDR3 is TGTGCCAGCAGCCTCAGAAGACATAGCAATCAGCCCCAGCATTTT. Translating gives CASSLRRHSNQPQHF.

In its sample, this clone was seen a few times. The CDR3 protein is CASSPTNRAPGDEQYF. The CDR3 nucleotides read TGTGCCAGCAGCCCTACCAACAGGGCCCCGGGGGACGAGCAGTACTTC. V gene TRBV11-2 combines with J gene TRBJ2-7; possibly TRBD1 or TRBD2 for D (6 bases each). CDR3 length: 16 amino acids. Germline assignment: CDR1 SGHAT and CDR2 FQNNGV. Trimming removed 5 bases at V and 5 bases at J, with 22 bases between.

This clone was counted a single time. The chain uses TRBV7-2 and TRBJ2-1; perhaps TRBD2 as D (6 bases). There are 17 residues in the CDR3. V was trimmed by 0 bases and J by 7 bases, leaving 19 bases between them. Germline V lookup: CDR1 SGHTA, CDR2 FQGNSA. In nucleotides, the CDR3 is TGTGCCAGCAGCTTAGCGAGCACGCGGGGCACCGATAATGAGCAGTTCTTC. It specifies CASSLASTRGTDNEQFF.

The rearrangement links TRBV11-2 to TRBJ1-4; TRBD1 matches at 9 bases. With V trimmed by 7 bases and J by 7 bases, 7 bases remained unmatched. The CDR3 contains 14 residues. The germline gives CDR1 SGHAT, CDR2 FQNNGV. CDR3 region: CASTPDRGREKLFF. The DNA for the CDR3 is TGTGCCAGCACCCCGGACAGGGGACGTGAAAAACTGTTTTTT.

This clone came up a few times. This chain links TRBV7-6 with TRBJ1-2; tentative D call: TRBD1 (5 bases). Trimming pared 4 bases from V and 2 bases from J, leaving 20 bases between. Germline CDR1 and CDR2: SGHVS and FNYEAQ. This CDR3 is 17 amino acids long. CDR3 sequence reads: CASSSESGITPNYGYTF. The CDR3 coding sequence is TGTGCCAGCAGCTCAGAATCAGGGATAACACCCAACTATGGCTACACCTTC.

V is TRBV5-6 and J is TRBJ2-3; D unclear. CDR1 and CDR2 from the germline V gene are SGHDT and YYEEEE. This CDR3 has 16 residues. Between the trimmed V and J ends, which lost 1 base and 1 base, there was a span of 13 bases. The CDR3 nucleotides read TGTGCCAGCAGCTTGCCGGGTGGGGATGGCACAGATACGCAGTATTTT. Translating gives CASSLPGGDGTDTQYF.

The chain is built from TRBV6-5 and TRBJ1-6; D not certain. The CDR3 is 12 amino acids. V lost 0 bases and J lost 7, with 1 base in between. Looked up from germline, CDR1 is MNHEY and CDR2 is SVGAGI. CDR3 sequence (DNA): TGTGCCAGCAGTTACTCCAATTCACCCCTCCACTTT. Translation: CASSYSNSPLHF.

Judged by abundance, this clone is large. The chain has TRBV4-1 and TRBJ2-7; D possibly matches TRBD1 or TRBD2 (5 bases each). Germline assignment: CDR1 MGHRA and CDR2 YSYEKL. The CDR3 sequence is 14 residues long. V shed 1 base and J shed 5 bases, with 12 bases lying between them. This CDR3 is CASSQVEGTDEQYF. The CDR3 DNA sequence: TGCGCCAGCAGCCAAGTAGAAGGGACGGACGAGCAGTACTTC.

The DNA for the CDR3 is TGTGCCAGCAGTGAAGGGACCAACAGGGGGCGAACAGATACGCAGTATTTT. Its protein product is CASSEGTNRGRTDTQYF. The chain carries TRBV6-4 and TRBJ2-3, with 9 bases matching TRBD1. The CDR3 length is 17 residues. Germline V lookup: CDR1 MRHNA, CDR2 SNTAGT. After removal of 3 bases from V and 3 bases from J, the junction contained 10 bases not matched to a gene.

This chain connects TRBV25-1 to TRBJ1-2; TRBD1 matches 9 bases. The CDR3 is made up of 14 amino acids. The ends lost 6 bases at V and 2 bases at J; junction bases unmatched: 4. The germline V gene has CDR1 MGHDK and CDR2 SYGVNS. CDR3 nucleotides: TGTGCCAGCAGCCTGACAGGGGGAAACTATGGCTACACCTTC. It specifies CASSLTGGNYGYTF.

The rearrangement joins TRBV10-3 to TRBJ2-1; TRBD2 matches 12 bases. Germline loops: CDR1 ENHRY, CDR2 SYGVKD. The CDR3 runs to 15 residues. With V trimmed by 5 bases and J by 6 bases, 5 bases remained unmatched. The CDR3 DNA is TGTGCCATCAGTAACCAGGGACTAGCGGGCAATGAGCAGTTCTTC. As protein: CAISNQGLAGNEQFF.

This sequence joins TRBV14 and TRBJ1-6; possibly TRBD1 for D (6 bases). CDR1 SGHDN and CDR2 FVKESK come from the germline V gene. The CDR3 is 17 residues long. Trimming shortened V by 0 bases and J by 7 bases, and 16 bases separated the two germline ends. The CDR3 spells CASSQDWAGVMNSPLHF. The CDR3 DNA is TGTGCCAGCAGCCAAGATTGGGCAGGGGTGATGAATTCACCCCTCCACTTT.